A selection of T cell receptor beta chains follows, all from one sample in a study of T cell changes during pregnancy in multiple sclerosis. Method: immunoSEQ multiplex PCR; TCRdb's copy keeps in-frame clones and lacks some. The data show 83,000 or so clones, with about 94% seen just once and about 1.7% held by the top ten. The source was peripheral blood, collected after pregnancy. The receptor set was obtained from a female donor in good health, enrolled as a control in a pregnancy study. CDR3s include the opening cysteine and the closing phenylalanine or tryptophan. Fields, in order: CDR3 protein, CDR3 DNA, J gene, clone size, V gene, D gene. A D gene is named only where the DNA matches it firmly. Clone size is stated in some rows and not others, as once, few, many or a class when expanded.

CASSQVDGTRALVREQFF | TGCGCCAGCAGCCAAGTAGATGGGACTAGGGCCCTTGTAAGGGAGCAGTTCTTC | TRBJ2-1 | . | TRBV4-1 | TRBD2
CASSMVRRQETQYF | TGTGCCAGTAGTATGGTACGGAGACAAGAGACCCAGTACTTC | TRBJ2-5 | . | TRBV19 | .
CASSGTGNGYTF | TGCGCCAGCAGCGGGACAGGAAATGGCTACACCTTC | TRBJ1-2 | . | TRBV5-1 | TRBD1
CASSEWGQNTEAFF | TGTGCCAGCAGTGAATGGGGGCAGAACACTGAAGCTTTCTTT | TRBJ1-1 | . | TRBV6-1 | .
CASSRRPGHLGTGELFF | TGTGCCAGCAGCCGACGGCCGGGACACCTGGGCACCGGGGAGCTGTTTTTT | TRBJ2-2 | . | TRBV14 | .
CASSSGGSAGNTIYF | TGTGCCAGCAGTTCGGGGGGGAGTGCTGGAAACACCATATATTTT | TRBJ1-3 | . | TRBV6-5 | .
CASSALSSGANVLTF | TGTGCCAGCAGTGCCCTTTCCTCTGGGGCCAACGTCCTGACTTTC | TRBJ2-6 | once | TRBV2 | .
CASSLLTGGGTDTQYF | TGTGCCAGCAGCTTATTGACAGGGGGGGGCACAGATACGCAGTATTTT | TRBJ2-3 | . | TRBV13 | TRBD1
CASSIRRSYGYTF | TGTGCCAGCAGCATCAGGCGCTCGTATGGCTACACCTTC | TRBJ1-2 | . | TRBV28 | .
CASSPWAGDGGYTF | TGTGCCAGCTCACCATGGGCAGGGGACGGTGGCTACACCTTC | TRBJ1-2 | . | TRBV18 | .
CASSTGEYNEQFF | TGTGCCAGCAGTACAGGGGAGTACAATGAGCAGTTCTTC | TRBJ2-1 | . | TRBV6-1 | TRBD1
CASSLRYSYEQYF | TGTGCCAGCAGTTTGAGATACTCCTACGAGCAGTACTTC | TRBJ2-7 | . | TRBV27 | .
CASSDEGANPYEQYF | TGTGCCAGCAGTGACGAGGGGGCAAACCCCTACGAGCAGTACTTC | TRBJ2-7 | . | TRBV6-4 | TRBD1
CASSLGTDYNSPLHF | TGTGCCAGCAGCTTGGGGACAGACTATAATTCACCCCTCCACTTT | TRBJ1-6 | . | TRBV5-6 | .
CASSFRGGGETQYF | TGCGCCAGCAGCTTCCGGGGAGGCGGAGAGACCCAGTACTTC | TRBJ2-5 | . | TRBV5-1 | .
CASRLNRGYNEQFF | TGTGCCAGCAGACTAAACAGGGGCTACAATGAGCAGTTCTTC | TRBJ2-1 | . | TRBV5-6 | TRBD1
CASSPPQGNTIYF | TGTGCCAGCTCACCTCCACAGGGAAATACCATATATTTT | TRBJ1-3 | . | TRBV18 | .
CASRWQEHNEQFF | TGTGCCAGTAGGTGGCAGGAACACAATGAGCAGTTCTTC | TRBJ2-1 | . | TRBV19 | .
CASSVAGGRNGETQYF | TGTGCCAGCAGCGTAGCGGGCGGGAGGAACGGAGAGACCCAGTACTTC | TRBJ2-5 | . | TRBV9 | TRBD2
CASSLHRGLSYNEQFF | TGTGCCAGCAGCCTACACAGGGGGCTTTCCTACAATGAGCAGTTCTTC | TRBJ2-1 | . | TRBV7-2 | TRBD1
CASSHSGQGAGELFF | TGTGCCAGCAGTCACTCGGGACAGGGGGCCGGGGAGCTGTTTTTT | TRBJ2-2 | . | TRBV7-6 | TRBD1
CASSLAQGTGISEQYF | TGCGCCAGCAGCTTGGCCCAGGGGACAGGGATTAGCGAGCAGTACTTC | TRBJ2-7 | once | TRBV5-1 | TRBD1
CASSRQGYGYTF | TGTGCCAGCAGCCGACAGGGTTATGGCTACACCTTC | TRBJ1-2 | . | TRBV2 | TRBD1
CASSWSPKSSYEQYF | TGTGCCAGCAGCTGGAGCCCGAAGAGCTCCTACGAGCAGTACTTC | TRBJ2-7 | once | TRBV13 | .
CASSFKGVKETQYF | TGTGCCAGCAGCTTCAAGGGGGTGAAAGAGACCCAGTACTTC | TRBJ2-5 | . | TRBV7-2 | .
CASSSSLERQYF | TGTGCCAGCAGCTCCTCCCTAGAGCGCCAGTACTTC | TRBJ2-5 | . | TRBV7-9 | .
CASSQDFRTGSSYEQYF | TGCGCCAGCAGCCAAGACTTTCGGACAGGGAGCTCCTACGAGCAGTACTTC | TRBJ2-7 | . | TRBV4-1 | TRBD1
CASCPGGFSSYEQYF | TGTGCCAGCTGCCCGGGTGGATTTAGCTCCTACGAGCAGTACTTC | TRBJ2-7 | . | TRBV27 | .
CASSLELAGETQYF | TGTGCCAGCAGCTTAGAACTAGCTGGCGAGACCCAGTACTTC | TRBJ2-5 | . | TRBV11-2 | .
CASSPDSGSVDEQFF | TGCGCCAGCAGCCCGGATAGCGGGAGTGTTGATGAGCAGTTCTTC | TRBJ2-1 | . | TRBV5-1 | TRBD2
CATSRDKTSGTSTDTQYF | TGTGCCACCAGCAGAGATAAGACTAGCGGAACTAGCACAGATACGCAGTATTTT | TRBJ2-3 | once | TRBV15 | TRBD2
CASSFRSILEAFF | TGTGCCAGCAGCTTCAGGTCAATCCTCGAAGCTTTCTTT | TRBJ1-1 | . | TRBV7-2 | .
CASSQVGLAGGGTAYEQYF | TGCGCCAGCAGCCAAGTGGGACTAGCGGGAGGAGGGACGGCCTACGAGCAGTACTTC | TRBJ2-7 | . | TRBV4-1 | TRBD2
CASSLLFLQGGTDTQYF | TGTGCCAGCAGTTTATTATTTCTTCAGGGGGGCACAGATACGCAGTATTTT | TRBJ2-3 | . | TRBV27 | TRBD1
CASSPGQGEGQPQHF | TGCGCCAGCAGCCCGGGACAGGGGGAGGGTCAGCCCCAGCATTTT | TRBJ1-5 | . | TRBV5-1 | TRBD1
CASSYAIGDSNQPQHF | TGTGCCAGCAGTTATGCCATAGGGGATAGCAATCAGCCCCAGCATTTT | TRBJ1-5 | . | TRBV4-2 | .
CASSPRTGSYEQYF | TGTGCCAGCAGCCCCCGGACAGGATCCTACGAGCAGTACTTC | TRBJ2-7 | . | TRBV7-9 | TRBD1
CASRTGATNQPQHF | TGTGCCAGCAGAACAGGAGCCACCAATCAGCCCCAGCATTTT | TRBJ1-5 | . | TRBV27 | .
CASSGGSGNTQYF | TGTGCCAGCAGTGGGGGTTCGGGGAATACGCAGTATTTT | TRBJ2-3 | . | TRBV2 | .
CASSLRNRGPKAFF | TGTGCCAGCAGTTTAAGGAACAGGGGGCCTAAAGCTTTCTTT | TRBJ1-1 | . | TRBV27 | TRBD1
CASSSEKGLVGGGPHF | TGTGCCAGCAGCTCCGAAAAGGGACTAGTAGGGGGAGGCCCACACTTC | TRBJ2-7 | once | TRBV11-2 | TRBD2
CASSPRTGDRLSYEQYF | TGTGCCAGCTCACCACGCACTGGGGACAGGCTCTCCTACGAGCAGTACTTC | TRBJ2-7 | . | TRBV18 | TRBD1
CASSKVRGGNQPQHF | TGTGCCAGCTCAAAGGTCAGGGGCGGCAATCAGCCCCAGCATTTT | TRBJ1-5 | . | TRBV18 | .
CASGLTANTGELFF | TGTGCCAGCGGTCTGACAGCGAACACCGGGGAGCTGTTTTTT | TRBJ2-2 | . | TRBV9 | .
CASSAIGGRLRDEQFF | TGTGCCAGCAGTGCTATAGGGGGCCGCCTCCGTGATGAGCAGTTCTTC | TRBJ2-1 | . | TRBV27 | TRBD1
CAISEPTGAGVGISRDEQFF | TGTGCCATCAGTGAGCCGACGGGGGCGGGAGTAGGAATTAGTAGGGATGAGCAGTTCTTC | TRBJ2-1 | . | TRBV10-3 | .
CASSAGTAGGTGELFF | TGCGCCAGCAGCGCAGGGACAGCGGGCGGCACCGGGGAGCTGTTTTTT | TRBJ2-2 | . | TRBV5-1 | .
CASSGHARGYGYTF | TGTGCCAGCAGTGGACACGCCCGGGGCTATGGCTACACCTTC | TRBJ1-2 | . | TRBV2 | .
CASSQVERGNQPQHF | TGTGCCAGCAGCCAAGTGGAGCGGGGCAATCAGCCCCAGCATTTT | TRBJ1-5 | . | TRBV4-2 | .
CASSLGQGFFDEQYF | TGCGCCAGCAGTTTGGGTCAGGGGTTCTTCGACGAGCAGTACTTC | TRBJ2-7 | . | TRBV5-1 | .
CASGTSGSRETQYF | TGTGCCAGCGGGACTAGCGGGAGTCGGGAGACCCAGTACTTC | TRBJ2-5 | . | TRBV2 | TRBD2
CASSLSPSSGSLTDTQYF | TGCGCCAGCAGCTTGTCCCCTTCTAGCGGGAGCCTCACAGATACGCAGTATTTT | TRBJ2-3 | . | TRBV5-1 | TRBD2
CASRGTSGYTDTQYF | TGTGCCAGCAGGGGGACTAGCGGATACACAGATACGCAGTATTTT | TRBJ2-3 | . | TRBV2 | TRBD2
CASSLDPWTSKRNEQFF | TGTGCCAGCAGTTTAGATCCCTGGACTAGCAAGAGGAATGAGCAGTTCTTC | TRBJ2-1 | . | TRBV27 | TRBD2
CASSLVGGTYEQYF | TGTGCCAGCAGCTTAGTTGGAGGGACCTACGAGCAGTACTTC | TRBJ2-7 | . | TRBV7-2 | .
CASSTSGQHNEQFF | TGTGCCAGCAGCACCTCCGGACAGCACAATGAGCAGTTCTTC | TRBJ2-1 | . | TRBV7-9 | .
CSVAYQETQYF | TGCAGCGTTGCCTATCAAGAGACCCAGTACTTC | TRBJ2-5 | . | TRBV29-1 | .
CASLTGTEETQYF | TGTGCCAGTTTAACCGGGACAGAAGAGACCCAGTACTTC | TRBJ2-5 | once | TRBV28 | TRBD1
CSVAGLRDGYTF | TGCAGCGTTGCGGGGTTGCGAGATGGCTACACCTTC | TRBJ1-2 | . | TRBV29-1 | .
CASSPTTGGITDTQYF | TGTGCCAGCTCACCAACGACAGGGGGAATCACAGATACGCAGTATTTT | TRBJ2-3 | . | TRBV18 | TRBD1